The clone carrying this TCR beta chain occurred many times. This sample is drawn from a study of neurological immune-mediated disorders. 5'RACE employing 10-nucleotide random UMIs yielded the cDNA. The output of every sequencing run exceeded 180 million TCR-beta sequences, derived from 15-18 subjects. MiXCR was run by TCRdb on the 5' RACE reads, yielding one entry per CDR3 protein. In the table there are about 120,000 distinct CDR3 sequences, roughly 3.2% of which are singletons. This clonotype originated in a woman in her 30s with multiple sclerosis. The sequenced material came from PBMCs.

The CDR3 nucleotides read TGTGCCATCAGTGAGACACGATACAATGAGCAGTTCTTC. Encoded protein: CAISETRYNEQFF. The chain is built from TRBV10-3 and TRBJ2-1; D is undetermined. This CDR3 is 13 amino acids long. Germline assignment: CDR1 ENHRY and CDR2 SYGVKD. Trimming left V 2 bases short and J 4 bases short, with 6 bases between.